Listed here are 12 T cell receptor beta chains from one sample, sequenced in a study of blood T cell repertoires in COVID-19. Repertoires were generated with immunoSEQ multiplex PCR, while TCRdb's copy carries only in-frame clones and drops some. The sample has fewer than 350,000 clones; 75% to 90% are singletons. The sequenced sample consisted of peripheral blood. The receptors were gathered from a man in his forties with acute or convalescent COVID-19.

The table lists this clone with a few counts. V and J are TRBV7-2 and TRBJ1-5; D call uncertain. From germline, CDR1 is SGHTA and CDR2 FQGNSA. The CDR3 sequence is 16 residues long. V shed 5 bases and J shed 3 bases, with 17 bases lying between them. The CDR3 DNA reads as TGTGCCAGCAGCGAATCGCCGGGATATAACAATCAGCCCCAGCATTTT. Translating it yields CASSESPGYNNQPQHF.

The CDR3 DNA sequence: TGCGCCAGCATACGGGACAGGGGCTATGGCTACACCTTC. Its protein is CASIRDRGYGYTF. The V call is TRBV10-2, the J call TRBJ1-2, with 10 bases fitting TRBD1. From germline, CDR1 is WSHSY and CDR2 SAAADI. The CDR3 totals 13 residues. Trimming at V came to 7 bases and at J to 4 bases, leaving 3 bases not matched to a gene.

The gene calls are TRBV4-2 and TRBJ2-1, with TRBD2 matching 11 bases. Losses at the gene ends were 1 base for V and 0 bases for J; bases not matched to a gene: 2. This CDR3 is built from 17 residues. Germline CDR1 is LGHNA and CDR2 is YNFKEQ. The CDR3 sequence is CASSQGLAGPSYNEQFF. CDR3 DNA sequence: TGTGCCAGCAGCCAAGGACTAGCGGGGCCCTCCTACAATGAGCAGTTCTTC.

This chain links TRBV6-1 with TRBJ1-5; tentatively, D is TRBD1 (5 bases). CDR1 and CDR2 from the germline V gene are MNHNS and SASEGT. Trimming pared 1 base from V and 4 bases from J, leaving 14 bases between. This CDR3 contains 16 residues. The CDR3 DNA is TGTGCCAGCAGTGAAGGAAGGGTCAGGGTTAATCAGCCCCAGCATTTT. It translates to CASSEGRVRVNQPQHF.

J is TRBJ2-3 and V is TRBV30; 7 bases fit TRBD2. V shed 1 base and J 2 bases; nucleotides not matched to a gene: 6. From germline, CDR1 is GTSNPN and CDR2 SVGIG (reference sequence). The CDR3 has 15 amino acids. In DNA, the CDR3 is TGTGCCTGGAGTGAGGCTAGCGGACTCACAGATACGCAGTATTTT. It specifies CAWSEASGLTDTQYF.

The rearrangement links TRBV29-1 to TRBJ2-2; D ambiguous. V lost 0 bases and J lost 4, with 6 bases in between. CDR3 length: 13 amino acids. Germline V gene data show CDR1 as SQVTM and CDR2 as ANQGSEA. The CDR3 region is CSVEDRVTGELFF. Written as DNA, the CDR3 is TGCAGCGTTGAAGATCGAGTCACCGGGGAGCTGTTTTTT.

CDR3: CASSLVLNTGELFF. The CDR3 DNA reads TGCGCCAGCAGCTTGGTCTTGAACACCGGGGAGCTGTTTTTT. The chain joins TRBV5-1 to TRBJ2-2; D is unresolved. V lost 0 bases and J lost 1, with 4 bases in between. There are 14 residues in the CDR3. The V gene's germline CDR1 is SGHRS and CDR2 YFSETQ.

The CDR3 is CASSPEGTGNTIYF. The CDR3 bases are TGCGCCAGCAGCCCTGAGGGAACCGGAAACACCATATATTTT. The rearrangement uses TRBV5-1 and TRBJ1-3, with no clear D. Trimming removed 4 bases at V and 4 bases at J, with 12 bases between. The CDR3 spans 14 residues. Germline CDR1 is SGHRS and CDR2 is YFSETQ.

This rearrangement joins TRBV21-1 to TRBJ1-1; TRBD1, the D gene given by the table, was not confirmed from the DNA. TRBV21-1 is termed a pseudogene. The CDR3 is made up of 17 amino acids. For the CDR3, the DNA is TGTGCCAGCAGCGTTTCCGGGACAGGGGCCGGGAGGACTGAAGCTTTCTTT. Protein sequence: CASSVSGTGAGRTEAFF.

This chain uses TRBV6-6 with TRBJ2-4; TRBD2 matches 7 bases. The CDR3 is 16 amino acids. CDR1 MNHNY and CDR2 SVGAGI come from the germline V gene (reference sequence). The junction had 5 bases not matched to a gene; V was cut back by 3 bases and J by 0 bases. The CDR3 protein is CASSYAGVLAKNIQYF. DNA for the CDR3: TGTGCCAGCAGTTATGCGGGGGTACTAGCCAAAAACATTCAGTACTTC.

The chain combines TRBV15 with TRBJ2-7; 8 bases match TRBD1. V lost 0 bases and J lost 7; bases outside the gene matches: 8. Germline V lookup: CDR1 LNHNV, CDR2 YYDKDF (reference sequence). The CDR3 is 15 amino acids. CDR3 coding DNA: TGTGCCACCAGCAGAGATCGAACAGGGGGAGAGGAGCAGTACTTC. Encoded protein: CATSRDRTGGEEQYF.

The chain links TRBV18 to TRBJ1-4; 10 bases agree with TRBD1. From germline, CDR1 is KGHSH and CDR2 LQKENI. CDR3 length: 16 amino acids. V lost 0 bases to trimming and J lost 6 bases; unmatched junction nucleotides: 4. The CDR3 region has the DNA TGTGCCAGCTCACCACCGTACGGACAGGGGGATGAAAAACTGTTTTTT. Its protein product is CASSPPYGQGDEKLFF.